This T cell receptor (beta chain) was profiled in a study of T cell clonality in common variable immunodeficiency. Study results and limitations: Fewer deletions and N-nucleotide insertions were reportedly seen in common variable immunodeficiency TCR beta sequences.

This clone was counted ten times or more. Its antigen is not identified. The junction differs from germline at one of its ends, possibly a read error. From the germline J gene comes the end of the CDR3, since the read stops 3 residues before it. This CDR3 contains 16 residues. Germline V gives CDR1 LGHNA, CDR2 YNFKEQ. Sequencing was performed with immunoSEQ multiplex PCR; in TCRdb, only in-frame clones are kept and a portion is missing. The sample yields tens of thousands of clones, without any singletons. The specimen was peripheral blood mononuclear cells. This clonotype was obtained from a human donor with common variable immunodeficiency. This chain uses TRBV4-2 with TRBJ2-7; 8 bases agree with TRBD2. The sequenced part of the CDR3 DNA is TGCGCCAGCAGCCAAGATCACAGGACTAGCATCTACGAG. The encoded protein is CASSQDHRTSIYE. The whole CDR3 reads CASSQDHRTSIYEQYF.